This TCR beta chain was documented in a study of T cell responses to AZD1222 COVID-19 vaccine (TCRdb year 2021). With regard to the full study: AZD1222 recipients with second doses at about 4 weeks or about 12 weeks were pooled, because spike-specific TCR depth and breadth did not differ between schedules. Trial participants were enrolled by age into 18-55, 56-69 and 70-plus year subgroups, with around 140, 26 and 57 TCR-sequenced participants respectively. TCR sequencing was performed for some 250 trial participants, of whom roughly 200 were given two doses of AZD1222 and about 25 were given two doses of MenACWY control vaccine. Summary of the overall study and its limitations: Participants were mostly white British and included more females than males, and it was suggested by the authors that clonal diversity may have been underestimated. The 56-69-year group was small, and its depth increase did not reach significance, likely because of low power. Reportedly, close to half of the unique spike-specific TCRs recognized epitopes lying outside the regions that are mutated in the B.1.351 and B.1.1.7 variants. Because no samples from the day 14 peak response were available, repertoires could be characterized only after the peak T cell response. Spike-specific TCR breadth and depth rose significantly after two AZD1222 doses compared with day 0 and with MenACWY recipients. Conclusions about previously exposed vaccinees were limited because only a handful of AZD1222 recipients were SARS-CoV-2 seropositive at baseline. CD4 TCRs associated with the vaccine covered the entire spike protein, and the dominant responses were in regions 160-218 and 743-854.

This clone occurred many times. Its antigen is unknown. Per-base quality was not reported, and no clone a single base away is much larger than it. V is reduced by 3 bases and J by 1 base, leaving a spacing of 15 bases between them. The germline V gene (reference sequence) yields GTSNPN for CDR1 and SVGIG for CDR2. From the cysteine through the phenylalanine, the CDR3 covers 15 amino acids. The entry retains the CDR3 DNA only, 45 bases that are in frame from base 1. The CDR3 regions of human TCRbeta chains were analyzed by immunosequencing. As for how the authors treated the data: Repertoire TCRs were matched against a reference library of SARS-CoV-2-specific TCRs generated with the MIRA antigen-specificity platform. Breadth was defined as the fraction of unique TCRs that were SARS-CoV-2-associated, and depth was defined as the fraction of total T cells that were SARS-CoV-2-associated. Each spike-specific TCR was assigned to its reactive spike region and to a CD4 or CD8 class using the MIRA data. Log10-transformed breadth and depth values were compared by one-way ANOVA with Sidak's multiple comparisons tests. Held by TCRdb, this immuneACCESS table contains in-frame sequences only and omits some clones. Under half of the omission traces to an unresolved V gene where checked; the cause of the rest is unknown. V and J calls and clone size are given by that table; D and trimming were obtained from the DNA. The sample table holds about 110,000 clones, of which about nine tenths were seen once. Clones ranked in the top ten supply 4% to 6% of the sample.

The sample's time point label, in plain terms: baseline before first vaccination. Samples from vaccinated people were obtained from the UK trials COV001 and COV002, which included a single-blind randomized controlled phase 2/3 trial of AZD1222 (ChAdOx1 nCoV-19) in healthy adults. For TCRbeta chain sequencing, PBMC samples were collected from trial participants at day 0 and at day 28 after the second dose. This specimen consisted of peripheral blood, obtained on day 0 of AZD1222 vaccination. The receptor's source is an adult in good health. The rearrangement joined TRBV30 to TRBJ1-1; the D gene is possibly TRBD1, with 6 bases matching. The DNA sequence is TGTGCCTGGAGCCCCGGGGGGGGCGGGAACACTGAAGCTTTCTTT. Translation gives CAWSPGGGGNTEAFF.